This T cell receptor (beta chain) is drawn from a study of Graves' ophthalmopathy and Graves' hyperthyroidism listed by TCRdb under 2018. Broadly, across the study: Peripheral blood samples were taken at the time of initial diagnosis, before any treatment was given. To explore V-J signatures that separate ophthalmopathy from hyperthyroidism, a discovery set of about a hundred patients was enrolled, consisting of about 45 with ophthalmopathy and fewer than 60 with stable hyperthyroidism. For independent validation, a separate cohort was made up of 18 hyperthyroidism patients plus 17 patients who later progressed from hyperthyroidism to ophthalmopathy. In total, some 130 blood samples were TCR-sequenced: 40 to 45 ophthalmopathy, approximately 80 hyperthyroidism and some 17 hyperthyroidism-to-ophthalmopathy patients. The study used TCR beta repertoire signatures to distinguish Graves' ophthalmopathy from Graves' hyperthyroidism and to predict progression to ophthalmopathy. Following sampling, methimazole starting at 30 mg daily was administered to hyperthyroidism patients, and high-dose intravenous methylprednisolone was administered to ophthalmopathy patients. T-cell repertoires of thyroid tissue and blood were compared in 5 or 6 hyperthyroidism patients. Results and caveats for the whole study, not just this receptor: Sample size was not predetermined statistically, and investigators were not blinded to group allocation. Among expanded thyroid clonotypes with frequency above 0.001, most also showed up in blood, which suggests that blood repertoires may reflect the thyroid immune response. In validation, the model predicted ophthalmopathy progression with about 71% sensitivity and around 72% specificity; some 13 predicted patients were CT-confirmed with GO in a median of around 6.5 months. Ophthalmopathy was separated from stable hyperthyroidism by the 13-signature model with roughly 90% sensitivity and less than 82% specificity in cross-validation and with 80%/75% in the test set.

Concerning this clonotype: The antigen it recognizes is unknown. No much larger clonotype is one base removed from it; base qualities were not supplied.

Hyperthyroidism was defined as stable when no progression to ophthalmopathy occurred within 18 months of follow-up. Patients with hyperthyroidism were aged 18 to 65 years, had been newly diagnosed, and had a disease duration of less than 2 months. Anyone with other autoimmune diseases, uncontrolled infections, pregnancy or lactation was excluded from the study. Clinical symptoms, serum thyroxine, TRAb, thyroid ultrasound and orbital computed tomography formed the basis of the diagnosis. Ficoll-Paque density gradient centrifugation was used to isolate PBMCs from about 9.4 ml of fresh peripheral blood. Total RNA was extracted using Trizol reagent, and RNA quality was checked on an Agilent 2100 Bioanalyzer. For repertoire sequencing, TCR beta CDR3 regions were amplified from RNA transcripts. The first round was an RT-PCR using HTBI primers with the Qiagen OneStep RT-PCR kit, and this first round was followed by a second-round multiplex PCR, then size selection and purification. Sequencing of the libraries was carried out on an Illumina HiSeq2000 in paired-end mode with 100 bp reads. As for the authors' bioinformatics: Reads were processed with SOAPnuke, discarding reads with adapters, uncalled bases, mean Phred below 15, or no exact constant-primer or identifier match. COPE v1.2.5 was used to merge the high-quality paired reads. Each unique nucleotide sequence was defined as a clonotype, and clonotypes were aligned to IMGT TRB V, D and J references with MiTCR v1.1. Only V-J combinations with frequency above 0.0001 were analysed, covering over 99% of repertoires. A TCR clonal expansion and chaos score per V-J combination was defined as the ratio of F50 clonal expansion to chaos observed in the TCRdist matrix. Welch's t-statistics and random forest were used to narrow the features down to more than 10 V-J combinations, which were then fed into a naive Bayes classifier. The similarity between thyroid and blood repertoires was quantified using the Morisita-Horn index. TCRdb reprocessing: public reads trimmed at Q25 with fastp, clones called with MiXCR, in-frame beta chains kept. Rows with one shared CDR3 protein collapse into an entry with the most common genes and DNA. None of the V and J calls come from the authors' own analysis; TCRdb made them. Across this sample there are some 350,000 distinct CDR3 sequences, with about 18% seen only once. The top ten clones comprise roughly 2.3% of the sample.

At the junction V is shortened by 3 bases and J by 6 bases, with 12 bases in between. The CDR3 runs 14 residues from the cysteine to the phenylalanine. The sequence is cut down to CDR3 DNA, 42 bases in frame from base 1. Reading the germline V gene gives CDR1 SGHAT and CDR2 FQNNGV. Source material: peripheral blood. Rearrangement joined TRBV11-2 to TRBJ2-4, with the D gene tentatively TRBD1 or TRBD2, based on 7 matching bases in each. The TCR was taken from an adult woman with stable Graves' hyperthyroidism. The CDR3 here reads CASSFAGGVNIQYF. The DNA reads as follows: TGTGCCAGCAGCTTCGCAGGGGGGGTAAACATTCAGTACTTC.